This TCR beta chain was sequenced in a study of regulatory dendritic cells for organ transplantation. Germline V gene lookup returns CDR1 LGHNA and CDR2 YSLEER. CDR3 size: 14 residues. V shed 4 bases and J 6 bases; nucleotides not matched to a gene: 6. The assay was immunoSEQ multiplex PCR, and TCRdb's table has in-frame clones only and misses some. The repertoire has under 35,000 clones, under 90% of them found once; the top ten carry around 0.4%. The V call is TRBV4-3, the J call TRBJ1-5, with 7 bases that match TRBD1. Sample: naive CD8+ T cells from blood. Subset specified: CD45RA+ naive T cells. The receptor was derived from a human donor in good health. The CDR3 DNA sequence: TGCGCCAGCAGCCTGGGCAGGGGGAGTCAGCCCCAGCATTTT. This encodes CASSLGRGSQPQHF.